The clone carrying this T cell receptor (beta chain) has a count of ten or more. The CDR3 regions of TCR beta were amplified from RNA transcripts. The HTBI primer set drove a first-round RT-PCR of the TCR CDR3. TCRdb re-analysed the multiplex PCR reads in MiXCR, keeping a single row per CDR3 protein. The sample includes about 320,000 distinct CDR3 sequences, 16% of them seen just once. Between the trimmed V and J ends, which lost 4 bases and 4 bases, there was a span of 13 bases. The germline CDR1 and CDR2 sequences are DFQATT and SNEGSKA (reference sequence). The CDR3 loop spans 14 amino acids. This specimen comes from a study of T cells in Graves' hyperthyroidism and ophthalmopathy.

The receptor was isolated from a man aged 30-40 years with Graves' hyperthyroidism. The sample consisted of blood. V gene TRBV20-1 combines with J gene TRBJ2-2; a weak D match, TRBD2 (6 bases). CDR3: CSAKTGVGTGELFF. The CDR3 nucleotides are TGCAGTGCTAAGACGGGGGTGGGCACCGGGGAGCTGTTTTTT.